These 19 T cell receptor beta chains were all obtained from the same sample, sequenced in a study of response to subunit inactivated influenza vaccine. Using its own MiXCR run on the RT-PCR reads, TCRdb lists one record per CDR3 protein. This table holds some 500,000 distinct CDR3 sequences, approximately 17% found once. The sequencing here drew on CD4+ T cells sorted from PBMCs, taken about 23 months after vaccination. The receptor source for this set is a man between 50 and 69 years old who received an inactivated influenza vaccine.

The CDR3 DNA reads as TGTGCCATCAGGGTTGATGGGAGTGCAGATACGCAGTATTTT. Translated: CAIRVDGSADTQYF. The genes are TRBV10-3 and TRBJ2-3; a possible D gene is TRBD2 (5 bases). Trimming shortened V by 6 bases and J by 4 bases, and 14 bases separated the two germline ends. The CDR3 spans 14 residues. CDR1 and CDR2 from the germline V gene are ENHRY and SYGVKD.

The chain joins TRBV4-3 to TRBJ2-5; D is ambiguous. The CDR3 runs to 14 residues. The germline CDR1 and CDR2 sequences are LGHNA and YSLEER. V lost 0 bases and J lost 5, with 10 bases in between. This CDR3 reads CASSQDRSGETQYF. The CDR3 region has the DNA TGCGCCAGCAGCCAAGATCGTTCTGGGGAGACCCAGTACTTC.

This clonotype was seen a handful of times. The CDR3 DNA reads as TGCGCCAGCAGCTTGGCCGCGAAGGTCACCGGGGAGCTGTTTTTT. Translation gives CASSLAAKVTGELFF. The chain uses TRBV5-1 and TRBJ2-2, with D unclear. Germline CDR1 SGHRS, CDR2 YFSETQ. V lost 0 bases, J lost 4 bases, and 10 bases lay in between. This CDR3 contains 15 residues.

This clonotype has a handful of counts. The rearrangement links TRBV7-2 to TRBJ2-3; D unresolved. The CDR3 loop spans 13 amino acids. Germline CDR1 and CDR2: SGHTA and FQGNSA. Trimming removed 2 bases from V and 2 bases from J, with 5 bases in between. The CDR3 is CASSLSYTDTQYF. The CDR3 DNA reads TGTGCCAGCAGCTTATCATACACAGATACGCAGTATTTT.

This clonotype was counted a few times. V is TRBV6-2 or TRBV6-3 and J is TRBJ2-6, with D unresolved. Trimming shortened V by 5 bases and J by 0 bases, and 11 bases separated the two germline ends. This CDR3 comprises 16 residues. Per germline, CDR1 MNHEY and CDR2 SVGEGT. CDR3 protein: CASSARTSSGANVLTF. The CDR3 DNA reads TGTGCCAGCAGTGCCCGGACCAGCTCTGGGGCCAACGTCCTGACTTTC.

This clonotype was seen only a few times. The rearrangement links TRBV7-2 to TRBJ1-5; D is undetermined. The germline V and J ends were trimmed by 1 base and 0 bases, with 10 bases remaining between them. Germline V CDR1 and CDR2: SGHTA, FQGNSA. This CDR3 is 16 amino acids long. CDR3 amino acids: CASSLVGDISNQPQHF. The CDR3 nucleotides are TGTGCCAGCAGCTTAGTCGGAGACATTAGCAATCAGCCCCAGCATTTT.

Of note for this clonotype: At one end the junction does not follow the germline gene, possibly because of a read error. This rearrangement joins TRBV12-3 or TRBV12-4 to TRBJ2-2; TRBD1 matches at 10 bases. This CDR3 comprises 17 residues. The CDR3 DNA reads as TGTGCCAGCTGTTTAGAGAGGGGGACAGGGGTCACCGGGGAGCTGTTTTTT. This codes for CASCLERGTGVTGELFF.

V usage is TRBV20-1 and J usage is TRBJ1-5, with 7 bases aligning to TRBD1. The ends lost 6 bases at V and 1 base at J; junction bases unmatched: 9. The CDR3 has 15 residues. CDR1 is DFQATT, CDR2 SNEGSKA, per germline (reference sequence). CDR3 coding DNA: TGCAGTGCGGCGACAGGGTGGATGAGCAATCAGCCCCAGCATTTT. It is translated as CSAATGWMSNQPQHF.

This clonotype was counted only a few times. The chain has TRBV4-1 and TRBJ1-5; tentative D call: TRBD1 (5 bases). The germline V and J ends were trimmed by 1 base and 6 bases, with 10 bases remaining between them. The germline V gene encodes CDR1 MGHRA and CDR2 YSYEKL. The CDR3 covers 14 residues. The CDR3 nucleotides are TGCGCCAGCAGCCAAGTAGCGACAGTTCAGCCCCAGCATTTT. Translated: CASSQVATVQPQHF.

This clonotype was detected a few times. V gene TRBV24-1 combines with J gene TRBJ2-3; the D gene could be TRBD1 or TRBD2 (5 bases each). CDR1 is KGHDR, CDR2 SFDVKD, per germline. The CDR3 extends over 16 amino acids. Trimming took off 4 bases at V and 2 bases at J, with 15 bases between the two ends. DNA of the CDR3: TGTGCCACCAGTGACCCCGGGACCGGGACCACAGATACGCAGTATTTT. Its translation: CATSDPGTGTTDTQYF.

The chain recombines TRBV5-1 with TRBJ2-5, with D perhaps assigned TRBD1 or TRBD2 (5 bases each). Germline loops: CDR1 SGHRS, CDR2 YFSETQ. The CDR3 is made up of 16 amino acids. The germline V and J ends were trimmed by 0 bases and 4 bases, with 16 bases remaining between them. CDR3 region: CASSLAGQGVGETQYF. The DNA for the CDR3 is TGCGCCAGCAGCTTGGCCGGCCAGGGAGTGGGAGAGACCCAGTACTTC.

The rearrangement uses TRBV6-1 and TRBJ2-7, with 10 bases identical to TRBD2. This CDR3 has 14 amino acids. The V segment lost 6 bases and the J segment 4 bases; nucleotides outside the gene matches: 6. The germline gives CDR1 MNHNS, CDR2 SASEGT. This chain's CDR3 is CASRSGGAHYEQYF. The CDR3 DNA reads TGTGCCAGCAGGAGCGGGGGGGCGCATTACGAGCAGTACTTC.

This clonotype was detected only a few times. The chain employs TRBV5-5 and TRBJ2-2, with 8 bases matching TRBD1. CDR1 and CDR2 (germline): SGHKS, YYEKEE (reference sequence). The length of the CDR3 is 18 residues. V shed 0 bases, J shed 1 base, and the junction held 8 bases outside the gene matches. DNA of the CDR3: TGTGCCAGCAGCTTGGACGGGACAGGTTTCGGGAACACCGGGGAGCTGTTTTTT. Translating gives CASSLDGTGFGNTGELFF.

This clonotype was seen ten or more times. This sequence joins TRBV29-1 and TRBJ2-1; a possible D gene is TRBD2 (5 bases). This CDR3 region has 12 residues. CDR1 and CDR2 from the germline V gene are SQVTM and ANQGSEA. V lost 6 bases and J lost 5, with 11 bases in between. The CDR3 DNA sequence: TGCAGCGTCCCCGACTATGACAATGAGCAGTTCTTC. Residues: CSVPDYDNEQFF.

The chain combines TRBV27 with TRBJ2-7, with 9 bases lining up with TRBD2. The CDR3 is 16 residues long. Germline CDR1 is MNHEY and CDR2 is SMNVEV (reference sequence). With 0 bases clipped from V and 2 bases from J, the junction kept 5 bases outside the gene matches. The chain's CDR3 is CASSLSPAGGTYEQYF. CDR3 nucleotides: TGTGCCAGCAGTTTATCCCCAGCGGGAGGAACCTACGAGCAGTACTTC.

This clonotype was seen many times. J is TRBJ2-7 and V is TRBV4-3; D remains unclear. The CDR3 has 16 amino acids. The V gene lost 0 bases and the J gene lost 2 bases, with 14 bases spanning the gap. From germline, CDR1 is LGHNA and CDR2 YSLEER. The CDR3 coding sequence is TGCGCCAGCAGCCAAGATAGAACAGTGCAGACCTACGAGCAGTACTTC. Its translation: CASSQDRTVQTYEQYF.

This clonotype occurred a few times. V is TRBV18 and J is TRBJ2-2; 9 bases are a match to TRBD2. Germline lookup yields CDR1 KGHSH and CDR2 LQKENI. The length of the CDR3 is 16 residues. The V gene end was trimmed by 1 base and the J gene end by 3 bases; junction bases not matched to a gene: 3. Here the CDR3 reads CASSPRSGGHTGELFF. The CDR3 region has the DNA TGTGCCAGCTCACCACGTAGCGGGGGCCACACCGGGGAGCTGTTTTTT.

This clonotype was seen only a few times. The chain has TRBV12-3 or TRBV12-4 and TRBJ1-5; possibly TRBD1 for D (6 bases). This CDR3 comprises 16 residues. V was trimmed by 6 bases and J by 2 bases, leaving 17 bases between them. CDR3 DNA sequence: TGTGCCAGCAGCTTCCTGGGGGGGGCGGGCAATCAGCCCCAGCATTTT. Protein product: CASSFLGGAGNQPQHF.

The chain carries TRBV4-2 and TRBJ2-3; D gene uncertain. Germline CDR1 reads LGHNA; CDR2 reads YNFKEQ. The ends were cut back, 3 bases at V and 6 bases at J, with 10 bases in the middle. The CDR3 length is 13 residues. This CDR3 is CASSQSRLDTQYF. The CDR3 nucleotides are TGTGCCAGCAGCCAGTCCCGTTTGGATACGCAGTATTTT.